A few counts support the clone carrying this TCR beta chain. What it binds is unknown. This CDR3 contains 18 residues. The germline V and J ends were trimmed by 4 bases and 5 bases, with 23 bases remaining between them. Next came a second PCR, run for about 6 to 11 cycles, which used a sample-barcoded 5' primer along with a J-beta primer mix. Via MiXCR, TCRdb re-called the 5' RACE reads, giving one row per CDR3 protein. The table includes some 860,000 distinct CDR3 sequences, more than 55% detected once. These data originate in a study of blood T cells in healthy people across ages. Study results and limitations: Measured against age, TCR beta diversity per million T cells decreased in a roughly linear manner. The study found more naive CD4+ cells and higher diversity in long-lived than aged donors.

No fewer than 5 micrograms of total RNA were isolated from every sample. The sequence was obtained from a man between 35 and 55 years old in good health. This chain connects TRBV12-3 or TRBV12-4 to TRBJ1-4; the D is unclear. The specimen was blood. The CDR3 loop is CASSSWGALGGVNEKLFF. The CDR3 DNA is TGTGCCAGCAGTTCGTGGGGTGCCTTGGGCGGCGTGAATGAAAAACTGTTTTTT.